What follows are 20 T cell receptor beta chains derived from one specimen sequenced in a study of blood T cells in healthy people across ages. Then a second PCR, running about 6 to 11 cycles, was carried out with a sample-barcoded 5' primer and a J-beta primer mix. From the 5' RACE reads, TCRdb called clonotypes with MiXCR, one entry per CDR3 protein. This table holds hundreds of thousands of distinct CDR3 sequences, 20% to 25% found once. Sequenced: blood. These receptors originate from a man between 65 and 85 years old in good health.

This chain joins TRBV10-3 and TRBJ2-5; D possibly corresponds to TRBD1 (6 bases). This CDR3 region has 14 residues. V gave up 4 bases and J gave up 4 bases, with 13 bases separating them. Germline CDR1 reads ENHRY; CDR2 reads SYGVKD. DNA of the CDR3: TGTGCCATCAGTGGGGTAGGCAGGGGAGAGACCCAGTACTTC. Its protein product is CAISGVGRGETQYF.

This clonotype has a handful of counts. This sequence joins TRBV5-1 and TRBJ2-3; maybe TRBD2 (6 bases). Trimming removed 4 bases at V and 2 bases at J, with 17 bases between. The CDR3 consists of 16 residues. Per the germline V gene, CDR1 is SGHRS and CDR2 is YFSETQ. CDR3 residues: CASSPSPGLITDTQYF. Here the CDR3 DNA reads TGCGCCAGCAGCCCTTCCCCCGGACTAATCACAGATACGCAGTATTTT.

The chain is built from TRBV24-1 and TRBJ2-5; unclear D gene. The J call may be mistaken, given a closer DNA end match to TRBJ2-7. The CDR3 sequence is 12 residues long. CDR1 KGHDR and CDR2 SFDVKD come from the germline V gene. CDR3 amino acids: CATSADSYEQYF. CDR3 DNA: TGTGCCACCAGCGCCGACTCCTACGAGCAGTACTTC.

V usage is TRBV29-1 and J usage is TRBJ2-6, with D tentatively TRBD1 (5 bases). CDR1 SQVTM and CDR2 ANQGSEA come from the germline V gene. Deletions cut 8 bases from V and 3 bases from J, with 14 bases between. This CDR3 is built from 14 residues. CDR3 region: CSTTGPGGANVLTF. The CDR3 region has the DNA TGCAGCACAACAGGACCGGGTGGGGCCAACGTCCTGACTTTC.

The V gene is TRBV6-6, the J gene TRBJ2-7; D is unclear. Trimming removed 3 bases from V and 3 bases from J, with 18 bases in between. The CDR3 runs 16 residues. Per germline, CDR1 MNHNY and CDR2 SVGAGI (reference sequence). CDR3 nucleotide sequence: TGTGCCAGCAGTTATCCGGGCCTCAATGTCAACTACGAGCAGTACTTC. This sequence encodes CASSYPGLNVNYEQYF.

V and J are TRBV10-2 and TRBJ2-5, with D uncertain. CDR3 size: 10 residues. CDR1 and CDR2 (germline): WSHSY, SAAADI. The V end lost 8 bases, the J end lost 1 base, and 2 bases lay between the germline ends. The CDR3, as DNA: TGCGCCAGCGCCCAAGAGACCCAGTACTTC. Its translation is CASAQETQYF.

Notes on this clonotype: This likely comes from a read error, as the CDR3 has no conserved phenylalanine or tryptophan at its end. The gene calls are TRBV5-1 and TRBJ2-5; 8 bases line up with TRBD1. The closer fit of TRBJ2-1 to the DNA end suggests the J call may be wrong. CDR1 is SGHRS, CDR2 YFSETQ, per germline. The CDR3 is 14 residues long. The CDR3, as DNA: TGCGCCAGCACTTTGACAGGGGTAATTGATGAGCAGTTCCTC. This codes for CASTLTGVIDEQFL.

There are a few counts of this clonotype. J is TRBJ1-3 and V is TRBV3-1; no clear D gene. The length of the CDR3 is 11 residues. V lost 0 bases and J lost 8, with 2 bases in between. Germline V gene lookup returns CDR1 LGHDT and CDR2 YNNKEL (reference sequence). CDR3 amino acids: CASSQEDTIYF. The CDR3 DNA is TGTGCCAGCAGCCAAGAGGACACCATATATTTT.

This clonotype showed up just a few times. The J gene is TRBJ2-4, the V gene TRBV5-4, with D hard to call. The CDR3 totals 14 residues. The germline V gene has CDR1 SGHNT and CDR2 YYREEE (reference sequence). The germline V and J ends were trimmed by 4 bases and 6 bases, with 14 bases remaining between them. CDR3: CASSTPTAGNIQYF. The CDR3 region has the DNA TGTGCCAGCAGCACACCAACGGCAGGAAACATTCAGTACTTC.

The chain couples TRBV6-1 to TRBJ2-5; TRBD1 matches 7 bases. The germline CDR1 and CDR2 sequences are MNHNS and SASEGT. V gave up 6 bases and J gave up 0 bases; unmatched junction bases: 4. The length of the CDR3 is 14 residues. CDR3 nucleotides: TGTGCCAGCAGCCGGACAGGAAACCAAGAGACCCAGTACTTC. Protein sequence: CASSRTGNQETQYF.

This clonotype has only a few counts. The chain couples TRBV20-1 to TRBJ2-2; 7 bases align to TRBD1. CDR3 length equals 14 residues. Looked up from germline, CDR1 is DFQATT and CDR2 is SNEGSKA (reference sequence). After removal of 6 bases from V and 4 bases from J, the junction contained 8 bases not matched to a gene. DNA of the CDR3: TGCAGTGCCAGACAGGGTAGGACCACCGGGGAGCTGTTTTTT. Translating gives CSARQGRTTGELFF.

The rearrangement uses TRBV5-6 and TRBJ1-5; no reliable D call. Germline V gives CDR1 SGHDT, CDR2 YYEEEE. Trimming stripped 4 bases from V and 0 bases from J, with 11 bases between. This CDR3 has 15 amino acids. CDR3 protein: CASSDGINSNQPQHF. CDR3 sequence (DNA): TGTGCCAGCAGCGATGGCATTAATAGCAATCAGCCCCAGCATTTT.

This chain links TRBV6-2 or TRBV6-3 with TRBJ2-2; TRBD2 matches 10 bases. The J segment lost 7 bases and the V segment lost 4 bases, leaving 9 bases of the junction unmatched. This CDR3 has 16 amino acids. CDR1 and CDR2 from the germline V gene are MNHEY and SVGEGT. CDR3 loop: CASSWAASGSGGELFF. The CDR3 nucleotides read TGTGCCAGCAGTTGGGCGGCTAGCGGGAGCGGCGGGGAGCTGTTTTTT.

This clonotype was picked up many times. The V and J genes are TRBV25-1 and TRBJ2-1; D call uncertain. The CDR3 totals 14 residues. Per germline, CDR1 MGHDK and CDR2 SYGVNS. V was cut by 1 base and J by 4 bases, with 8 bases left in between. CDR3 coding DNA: TGTGCCAGCAGTGAATCGTTGGGGTACAATGAGCAGTTCTTC. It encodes CASSESLGYNEQFF.

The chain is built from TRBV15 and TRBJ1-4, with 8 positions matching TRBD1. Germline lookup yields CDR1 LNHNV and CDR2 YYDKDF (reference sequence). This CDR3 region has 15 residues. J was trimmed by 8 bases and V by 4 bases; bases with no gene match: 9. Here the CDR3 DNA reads TGTGCCACCAGCATATCAGGGGGCTTTGGGGAAAAACTGTTTTTT. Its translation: CATSISGGFGEKLFF.

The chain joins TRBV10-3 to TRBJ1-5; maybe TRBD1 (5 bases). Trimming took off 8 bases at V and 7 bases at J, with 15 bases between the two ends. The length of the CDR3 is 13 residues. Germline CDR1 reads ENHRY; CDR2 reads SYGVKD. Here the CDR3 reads CAIGTDMEQPQHF. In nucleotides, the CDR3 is TGTGCCATCGGGACCGACATGGAGCAGCCCCAGCATTTT.

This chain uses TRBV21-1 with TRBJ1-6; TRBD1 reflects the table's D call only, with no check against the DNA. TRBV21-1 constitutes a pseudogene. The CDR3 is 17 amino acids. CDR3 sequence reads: CASSKGNEDRGHSPLHF. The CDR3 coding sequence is TGTGCCAGCAGCAAAGGAAACGAAGACAGGGGGCACTCACCCCTCCACTTT.

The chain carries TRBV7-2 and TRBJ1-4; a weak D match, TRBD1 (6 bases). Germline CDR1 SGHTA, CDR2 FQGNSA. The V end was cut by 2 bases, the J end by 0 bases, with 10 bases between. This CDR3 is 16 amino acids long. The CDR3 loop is CASSLTHRATNEKLFF. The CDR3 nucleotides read TGTGCCAGCAGCTTAACCCACAGGGCAACTAATGAAAAACTGTTTTTT.

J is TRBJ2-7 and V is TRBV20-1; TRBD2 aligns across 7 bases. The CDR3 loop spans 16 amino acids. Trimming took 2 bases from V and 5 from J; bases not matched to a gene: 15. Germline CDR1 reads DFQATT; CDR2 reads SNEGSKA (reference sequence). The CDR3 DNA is TGCAGTGCTAGAAATTCTCTTGGCGGGAGTGTGAACGAGCAGTACTTC. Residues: CSARNSLGGSVNEQYF.

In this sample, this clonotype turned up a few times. The CDR3 DNA follows: TGCGCCAGCAGTAAAGACCAGCAGGGTCCCTACAATGAGCAGTTCTTC. This sequence encodes CASSKDQQGPYNEQFF. The V call is TRBV5-1, the J call TRBJ2-1, with D possibly being TRBD1 (5 bases). V lost 5 bases, J lost 2 bases, and 17 bases lay in between. The CDR3 totals 16 residues. CDR1 SGHRS and CDR2 YFSETQ come from the germline V gene.